The subject of this entry is one T cell receptor beta chain. The data were obtained in a study of blood T cell repertoires in COVID-19. In the study overall: The cDNA or gDNA used as material had been derived from T cells, B-cell-depleted T cells, or PBMCs.

Study processing details: Nucleated cell counts were estimated from reference gene primer amplification. Only in-frame clones appear in the TCRdb table, and some are missing; sequencing was by immunoSEQ multiplex PCR. V and J calls and clone size are those listed in that table; D and trimming were worked out from the DNA. The sample includes about 25,000 clones, more than 75% of them seen just once. The specimen sequenced was peripheral blood. The clonotype was recovered from a man in his forties or fifties with active COVID-19.

This CDR3 reads CASSPPGGSYNEQFF. CDR3 in DNA: TGTGCCAGCAGTCCTCCAGGGGGCTCTTACAATGAGCAGTTCTTC. This chain connects TRBV28 to TRBJ2-1; TRBD1 agrees at 8 bases. With 5 bases clipped from V and 4 bases from J, the junction kept 7 bases outside the gene matches. CDR1 is MDHEN and CDR2 is SYDVKM in the germline V gene. This CDR3 is built from 15 residues.